The 13 T cell receptor beta chains reported below all come from one sample, sequenced in a study of blood T cell repertoires in COVID-19. Profiling relied on immunoSEQ multiplex PCR, and the TCRdb table lists in-frame clones only, not all of them. The table records roughly 100,000 clones, 75% to 85% of them present only once. Sequencing input: peripheral blood. The receptor set was obtained from a man aged 55 to 69 with acute or convalescent COVID-19.

For the CDR3, the DNA is TGTGCCAGCATCGACCCTAGGGACAGGGGTCCCTATAATTCACCCCTCCACTTT. This translates into CASIDPRDRGPYNSPLHF. The chain links TRBV21-1 to TRBJ1-6; TRBD1, as called in the table, went unchecked against the DNA. TRBV21-1 is a recognized pseudogene. The CDR3 contains 18 residues.

This rearrangement joins TRBV19 to TRBJ1-5; tentative D call: TRBD1 (6 bases). This CDR3 region has 17 residues. Trimming left V 3 bases short and J 5 bases short, with 20 bases between. From germline, CDR1 is LNHDA and CDR2 SQIVND (reference sequence). CDR3 DNA: TGTGCCAGTAGTATTATTCGGGGGGGGCCGATTTATCAGCCCCAGCATTTT. It translates to CASSIIRGGPIYQPQHF.

The CDR3: CAWSVGQGDSPLHF. In DNA form, the CDR3 reads TGTGCCTGGAGTGTCGGACAGGGGGACTCACCCCTCCACTTT. The genes are TRBV30 and TRBJ1-6, with 10 bases aligning to TRBD1. After removal of 0 bases from V and 10 bases from J, the junction contained 3 bases not matched to a gene. Germline V lookup: CDR1 GTSNPN, CDR2 SVGIG (reference sequence). The CDR3 contains 14 residues.

V gene TRBV30 combines with J gene TRBJ1-1, with no clear D. V dropped 2 bases and J dropped 5 bases, with 15 bases sitting between them. There are 14 residues in the CDR3. Germline-derived CDR1 and CDR2 are GTSNPN and SVGIG (reference sequence). CDR3: CAWSRTAGGTEAFF. The DNA of the CDR3 is TGTGCCTGGAGTAGGACCGCCGGAGGGACTGAAGCTTTCTTT.

The V call is TRBV9, the J call TRBJ2-6, with a weak D call TRBD1 (7 bases). V was shortened by 2 bases and J by 2 bases, with 17 bases between the two germline ends. Germline V gives CDR1 SGDLS, CDR2 YYNGEE. The CDR3 is 18 residues long. The CDR3 sequence is CASSVGGGAPAGANVLTF. CDR3 nucleotides: TGTGCCAGCAGCGTTGGAGGGGGCGCGCCGGCTGGGGCCAACGTCCTGACTTTC.

This clone was observed a few times. The V and J genes are TRBV3-1 (or the pseudogene TRBV3-2) and TRBJ1-1, with D unresolved. The CDR3 is 13 residues long. V lost 9 bases and J lost 2, with 13 bases in between. Germline CDR1 is LGHDT and CDR2 is YNNKEL (reference sequence). DNA of the CDR3: TGTGCCAGTAGGCGAGGGTCCAACACTGAAGCTTTCTTT. Encoded protein: CASRRGSNTEAFF.

The chain has TRBV7-8 and TRBJ2-3, with a weak D call TRBD2 (6 bases). The CDR3 is 16 amino acids. Trimming stripped 6 bases from V and 2 bases from J, with 18 bases between. Germline-derived CDR1 and CDR2 are SGHVS and FQNEAQ. CDR3 sequence (DNA): TGTGCCAGCAGGCCCCGGTGGGCGGGGAACACAGATACGCAGTATTTT. This sequence encodes CASRPRWAGNTDTQYF.

This clone was detected only once. The chain is built from TRBV11-3 and TRBJ2-7; 9 bases agree with TRBD2. This CDR3 spans 14 amino acids. The trim removed 5 bases at V and 3 bases at J, leaving 5 bases unmatched. The V gene's germline CDR1 is SGHNT and CDR2 YENEEA. CDR3 amino acids: CASSATSGLYEQYF. The CDR3 DNA reads as TGTGCCAGCAGCGCGACTAGCGGACTCTACGAGCAGTACTTC.

The V gene is TRBV2, the J gene TRBJ2-4, with 7 bases lining up with TRBD1. This CDR3 has 16 residues. CDR1 and CDR2 (germline): SNHLY, FYNNEI. Trimming removed 6 bases from V and 4 bases from J; junction bases left unmatched: 12. The CDR3, as DNA: TGTGCCAGCAGCGACGAGATGGGGACAGCAAAAAACATTCAGTACTTC. It is translated as CASSDEMGTAKNIQYF.

The chain has TRBV9 and TRBJ2-1, with 10 bases identical to TRBD2. The V gene end was trimmed by 2 bases and the J gene end by 4 bases; junction bases not matched to a gene: 12. The CDR3 loop spans 18 amino acids. From germline, CDR1 is SGDLS and CDR2 YYNGEE. The CDR3: CASSVLPFTSGAYNEQFF. The CDR3 DNA reads as TGTGCCAGCAGCGTTCTCCCCTTTACTAGCGGGGCTTACAATGAGCAGTTCTTC.

The genes are TRBV30 and TRBJ1-4; no clear D. V was cut by 3 bases and J by 7 bases, with 9 bases left in between. CDR1 is GTSNPN and CDR2 is SVGIG in the germline V gene (reference sequence). The CDR3 loop spans 12 amino acids. In DNA form, the CDR3 reads TGTGCCTGGAGGGGCCGGGGTGAAAAACTGTTTTTT. Its translation: CAWRGRGEKLFF.

The rearrangement joins TRBV19 to TRBJ1-2; D may be TRBD1 (5 bases). The CDR3 is made up of 13 amino acids. CDR1 is LNHDA, CDR2 SQIVND, per germline (reference sequence). V lost 8 bases and J 8 bases, leaving 18 bases between the germline ends. CDR3 sequence reads: CASHWRDRPGYTF. The CDR3, as DNA: TGTGCCAGTCATTGGCGGGACCGTCCGGGCTACACCTTC.

The chain combines TRBV11-3 with TRBJ2-2, with TRBD2 matching 7 bases. There are 16 residues in the CDR3. Losses at the gene ends were 0 bases for V and 9 bases for J; bases not matched to a gene: 10. Germline V CDR1 and CDR2: SGHNT, YENEEA. CDR3 region: CASSLDWGRGGRELFF. As DNA, the CDR3 is TGTGCCAGCAGCTTAGATTGGGGGAGGGGTGGCCGGGAGCTGTTTTTT.